The text below deals with one T cell receptor (beta chain). What it recognizes is unknown. Clones were read by immunoSEQ multiplex PCR, and TCRdb kept only the in-frame ones, dropping some. The sample shows 45,000 to 65,000 clones, 93% of them seen only once. This sample stems from a study of cytomegalovirus exposure and HLA in healthy donors. Background on the study: The 120 or so validation repertoires were produced on the same platform as the 650 or so repertoires of the first cohort. This was reported in a later analysis. Study-wide results and limits: The study labeled approximately 150 TCR beta chains cytomegalovirus-associated. Using the classifier, cytomegalovirus status was reportedly diagnosed with high specificity and sensitivity.

Sequencing was carried out using PBMCs. The clonotype originates from a woman younger than 35 in good health and CMV-seropositive.

The CDR3 region is CASSLRTGHWSQFF. CDR3 DNA sequence: TGTGCCAGCAGTTTGAGGACAGGGCATTGGTCGCAGTTCTTC. The chain links TRBV27 to TRBJ2-1; 8 bases fit TRBD1. From germline, CDR1 is MNHEY and CDR2 SMNVEV (reference sequence). Trimming at V came to 3 bases and at J to 12 bases, leaving 10 bases not matched to a gene. The CDR3 length is 14 residues.